A single sample gave rise to the 14 T cell receptor beta chains below, sequenced in a study of regulatory T cells in long-lasting Graves disease. Time point denoted: newly diagnosed GD, antithyroid drugs for less than 3 months. PBMC-extracted RNA yielded the TCR library. Building of the TCR beta libraries involved iRepertoire HTBI primers and Arm-PCR of CDR3 regions. TCRdb independently ran MiXCR on the multiplex PCR reads; one entry per CDR3 protein. The sample includes a few hundred thousand distinct CDR3 sequences, 12% seen only once; the top ten take 15% to 20%. These data were likewise used in another study, on T cells in Graves' hyperthyroidism and ophthalmopathy.

The material was peripheral blood mononuclear cells (PBMCs), obtained at new diagnosis, from a patient treated with antithyroid drugs. Every receptor here comes from a woman between 18 and 29 years old with Graves disease.

A word on this clonotype: One base away lies a much larger clone, so this may be a sequencing read error. J is TRBJ2-2 and V is TRBV6-2 or TRBV6-3; no definite D call. The CDR3 runs to 17 residues. Germline V CDR1 and CDR2: MNHEY, SVGEGT. The DNA of the CDR3 is TGTACCAGCAGTTACTCTCCCCTAACAAGGAACACCGGGGAGCTGTTTTTT. This translates into CTSSYSPLTRNTGELFF.

The chain links TRBV7-9 to TRBJ2-7; 9 bases align to TRBD2. Germline V lookup: CDR1 SEHNR, CDR2 FQNEAQ (reference sequence). The CDR3 has 13 residues. Trimming took 3 bases from V and 5 from J; bases not matched to a gene: 2. CDR3 bases: TGTGCCAGCAGCTTGCGGGGGGGGCACGAGCAGTACTTC. This translates into CASSLRGGHEQYF.

The chain couples TRBV7-2 to TRBJ1-2, with D possibly matching TRBD1 (5 bases). The CDR3 extends over 13 amino acids. Between the trimmed V and J ends, which lost 2 bases and 3 bases, there was a span of 7 bases. CDR1 SGHTA and CDR2 FQGNSA come from the germline V gene. CDR3 bases: TGTGCCAGCAGCTTAACAGGTTACTATGGCTACACCTTC. This sequence encodes CASSLTGYYGYTF.

The chain is built from TRBV6-5 and TRBJ2-4; D possibly matches TRBD1 or TRBD2 (6 bases each). V was cut by 3 bases and J by 0 bases, with 12 bases left in between. CDR1 and CDR2 from the germline V gene are MNHEY and SVGAGI. The CDR3 is made up of 16 amino acids. The CDR3 DNA reads as TGTGCCAGCAGTTATTACGGGGGCGAAGCCAAAAACATTCAGTACTTC. Translation gives CASSYYGGEAKNIQYF.

The chain recombines TRBV20-1 with TRBJ1-3; D might be TRBD1 (5 bases). Between the trimmed V and J ends, which lost 4 bases and 4 bases, there was a span of 14 bases. The CDR3 sequence is 14 residues long. Per the germline V gene, CDR1 is DFQATT and CDR2 is SNEGSKA (reference sequence). CDR3 bases: TGCAGTGCTATCTTGGGGGAGGAGGGAAACACCATATATTTT. The encoded protein is CSAILGEEGNTIYF.

With regard to this clonotype: This may stem from a read error, because a much larger clone lies one nucleotide away. This chain joins TRBV10-3 and TRBJ2-7, with D tentatively TRBD2 (5 bases). Trimming cost V 4 bases and J 10 bases, with 14 bases left between them. The length of the CDR3 is 12 residues. Germline lookup yields CDR1 ENHRY and CDR2 SYGVKD. CDR3 bases: TGTGCCATCAGTGGCATGGGAGAGACCCAGTACGTC. Its protein is CAISGMGETQYV.

The chain joins TRBV12-5 to TRBJ2-1; D might be TRBD2 (7 bases). This CDR3 has 17 amino acids. Between the trimmed V and J ends, which lost 1 base and 8 bases, there was a span of 21 bases. In germline, CDR1 is LGHNT, CDR2 FRNRAP. The CDR3 region is CASGLDALSGGSDEQFF. Written as DNA, the CDR3 is TGTGCTAGTGGTTTGGATGCTCTCTCGGGGGGCTCGGATGAGCAGTTCTTC.

The chain recombines TRBV7-2 with TRBJ2-2, with a tentative D call TRBD1 (6 bases). This CDR3 comprises 18 residues. Germline lookup yields CDR1 SGHTA and CDR2 FQGNSA. Trimming left V 3 bases short and J 2 bases short, with 19 bases between. CDR3 DNA sequence: TGTGCCAGCAGCTTTAAAGGCAGGGGAAAGGTTAACACCGGGGAGCTGTTTTTT. It is translated as CASSFKGRGKVNTGELFF. The whole variable domain, filled in from reference TRBV7-2 and TRBJ2-2, reads GAGVSQSPSNKVTEKGKDVELRCDPISGHTALYWYRQSLGQGLEFLIYFQGNSAPDKSGLPSDRFSAERTGGSVSTLTIQRTQQEDSAVYLCASSFKGRGKVNTGELFFGEGSRLTVL.

Many counts were recorded for this clonotype. This CDR3 is CASTLRGSLLYNEQFF. The CDR3 nucleotides read TGTGCCAGCACCTTGCGGGGGTCGCTCCTCTACAATGAGCAGTTCTTC. The V and J genes are TRBV27 and TRBJ2-1, with 7 bases identical to TRBD2. Germline CDR1 is MNHEY and CDR2 is SMNVEV (reference sequence). V lost 7 bases, J lost 3 bases, and 12 bases stayed unmatched. There are 16 residues in the CDR3.

This rearrangement joins TRBV11-2 to TRBJ2-5, with a tentative D call TRBD2 (7 bases). Germline CDR1 SGHAT, CDR2 FQNNGV. CDR3 length: 16 amino acids. V was trimmed by 5 bases and J by 5 bases, leaving 21 bases between them. The chain's CDR3 is CASSPSRGAGWETQYF. CDR3 coding DNA: TGTGCCAGCAGCCCAAGTCGGGGGGCGGGATGGGAGACCCAGTACTTC.

This clonotype was observed a handful of times. Since a much larger clone is just one base distant, this may be a read error. The genes are TRBV3-1 and TRBJ2-7; D is unresolved. The CDR3 has 14 amino acids. Germline-derived CDR1 and CDR2 are LGHDT and YNNKEL (reference sequence). The CDR3 here is CASSQGARSYGQYV. CDR3 nucleotides: TGTGCCAGCAGCCAAGGGGCTAGGAGCTACGGGCAGTACGTC.

V gene TRBV2 combines with J gene TRBJ2-1; D is unresolved. Looked up from germline, CDR1 is SNHLY and CDR2 is FYNNEI. The CDR3 sequence is 16 residues long. Trimming cost V 10 bases and J 0 bases, with 19 bases left between them. The CDR3 loop reads CATSSAAVSSYNEQFF. The CDR3, as DNA: TGTGCCACCTCCTCCGCAGCTGTAAGCTCCTACAATGAGCAGTTCTTC.

This clonotype was recorded many times. The rearrangement uses TRBV3-1 and TRBJ2-7; TRBD1 might be the D (6 bases). V was cut by 4 bases and J by 2 bases, with 9 bases left in between. Per the germline V gene, CDR1 is LGHDT and CDR2 is YNNKEL (reference sequence). This CDR3 comprises 13 residues. The CDR3 DNA reads as TGTGCCAGCAGCCCCGGGACAACCTACGAGCAGTACTTC. As protein: CASSPGTTYEQYF.

This clonotype was found many times. The chain joins TRBV28 to TRBJ2-7; TRBD2 agrees at 9 bases. This CDR3 has 15 amino acids. Germline V gene sequence: CDR1 MDHEN, CDR2 SYDVKM. V shed 8 bases, J shed 2 bases, and the junction held 10 bases outside the gene matches. The CDR3 protein is CASHAPAGGTYEQYF. The CDR3 DNA sequence: TGTGCCAGCCACGCGCCAGCGGGAGGTACCTACGAGCAGTACTTC. Combining the CDR3 with reference TRBV28 and TRBJ2-7 gives the whole variable domain DVKVTQSSRYLVKRTGEKVFLECVQDMDHENMFWYRQDPGLGLRLIYFSYDVKMKEKGDIPEGYSVSREKKERFSLILESASTNQTSMYLCASHAPAGGTYEQYFGPGTRLTVT.